Reported below is one T cell receptor (beta chain). Authors' methods: Estimation of nucleated cell counts relied on the amplification of reference gene primers. The assay was immunoSEQ multiplex PCR, and TCRdb's table has in-frame clones only and misses some. The V and J calls and the clone size are those of that table, but D and trimming were determined from the DNA. The sample lists 130,000 to 150,000 clones, roughly 84% occurring once. The record originates from a study of blood T cell repertoires in COVID-19. Study context: Both acute and convalescent COVID-19 samples were obtained from the United States, Italy and Spain. Sources were T cells, B-cell-depleted T cells, or PBMCs; the material itself was cDNA or gDNA.

Germline loops: CDR1 LGHDT, CDR2 YNNKEL (reference sequence). This CDR3 has 14 residues. With 6 bases clipped from V and 10 bases from J, the junction kept 11 bases outside the gene matches. This sequence joins TRBV3-1 (or the pseudogene TRBV3-2) and TRBJ2-1; 8 positions match TRBD1. The source material was peripheral blood. This receptor was obtained from a human donor in a cohort sampled during active COVID-19. The chain's CDR3 is CASSEGQGVGEQFF. The CDR3 DNA reads as TGTGCCAGCAGTGAAGGACAGGGAGTGGGAGAGCAGTTCTTC.